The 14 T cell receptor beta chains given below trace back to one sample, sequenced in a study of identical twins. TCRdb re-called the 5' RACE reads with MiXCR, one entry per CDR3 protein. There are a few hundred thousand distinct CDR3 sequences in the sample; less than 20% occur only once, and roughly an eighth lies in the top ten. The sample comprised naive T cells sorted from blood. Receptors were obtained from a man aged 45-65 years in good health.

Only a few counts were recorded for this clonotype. CDR3 DNA sequence: TGCGCCAGCAGCTCCTGGACAGCTACCTCGAACACCGGGGAGCTGTTTTTT. Its translation: CASSSWTATSNTGELFF. The chain couples TRBV4-3 to TRBJ2-2; perhaps TRBD1 as D (6 bases). With 5 bases removed from V and 0 bases from J, the gap between germline ends came to 16 bases. CDR1 is LGHNA and CDR2 is YSLEER in the germline V gene. The CDR3 has 17 residues.

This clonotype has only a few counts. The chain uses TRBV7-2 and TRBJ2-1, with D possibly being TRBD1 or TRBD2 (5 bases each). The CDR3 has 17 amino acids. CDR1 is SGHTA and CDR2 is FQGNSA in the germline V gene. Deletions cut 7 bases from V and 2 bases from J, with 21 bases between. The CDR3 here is CASTRRAGTPTYNEQFF. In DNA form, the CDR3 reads TGTGCCAGCACCCGGCGGGCAGGGACCCCTACCTACAATGAGCAGTTCTTC.

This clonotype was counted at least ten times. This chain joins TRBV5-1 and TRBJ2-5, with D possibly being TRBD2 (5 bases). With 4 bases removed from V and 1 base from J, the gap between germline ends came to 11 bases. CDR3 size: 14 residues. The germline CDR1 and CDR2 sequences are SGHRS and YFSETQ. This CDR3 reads CASSQAGVQETQYF. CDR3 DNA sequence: TGCGCCAGCAGCCAAGCCGGGGTCCAAGAGACCCAGTACTTC.

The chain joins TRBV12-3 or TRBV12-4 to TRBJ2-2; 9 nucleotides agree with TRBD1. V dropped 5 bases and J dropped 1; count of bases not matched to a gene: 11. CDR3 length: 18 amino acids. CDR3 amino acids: CASSLVKGQGRNTGELFF. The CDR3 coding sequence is TGTGCCAGCAGTCTCGTTAAGGGACAGGGCAGGAACACCGGGGAGCTGTTTTTT.

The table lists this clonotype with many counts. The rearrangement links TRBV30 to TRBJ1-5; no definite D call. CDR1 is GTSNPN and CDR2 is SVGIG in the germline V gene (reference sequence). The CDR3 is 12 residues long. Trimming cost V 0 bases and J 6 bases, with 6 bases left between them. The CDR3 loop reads CAWSVAGQPQHF. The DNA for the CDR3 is TGTGCCTGGAGTGTCGCGGGTCAGCCCCAGCATTTT.

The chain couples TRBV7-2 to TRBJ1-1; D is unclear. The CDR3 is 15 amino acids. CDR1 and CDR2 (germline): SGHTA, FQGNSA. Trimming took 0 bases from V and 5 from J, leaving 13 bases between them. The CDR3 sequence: CASSLAHGVGTEAFF. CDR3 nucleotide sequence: TGTGCCAGCAGCTTAGCGCACGGGGTCGGGACTGAAGCTTTCTTT.

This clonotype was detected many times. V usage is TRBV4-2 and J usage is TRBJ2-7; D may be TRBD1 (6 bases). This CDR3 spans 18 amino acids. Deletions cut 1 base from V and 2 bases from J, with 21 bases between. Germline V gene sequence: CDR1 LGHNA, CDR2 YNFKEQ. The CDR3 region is CASSQVALPTGNTYEQYF. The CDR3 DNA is TGTGCCAGCAGCCAAGTGGCCCTACCTACAGGGAACACCTACGAGCAGTACTTC.

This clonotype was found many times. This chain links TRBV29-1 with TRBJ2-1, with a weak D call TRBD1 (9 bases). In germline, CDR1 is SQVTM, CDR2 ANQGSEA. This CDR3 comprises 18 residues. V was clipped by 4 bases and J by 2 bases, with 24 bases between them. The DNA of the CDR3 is TGCAGCGTTGGAGGGACAGGGTTGGCGGGGGGTCCCTACAATGAGCAGTTCTTC. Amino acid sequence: CSVGGTGLAGGPYNEQFF.

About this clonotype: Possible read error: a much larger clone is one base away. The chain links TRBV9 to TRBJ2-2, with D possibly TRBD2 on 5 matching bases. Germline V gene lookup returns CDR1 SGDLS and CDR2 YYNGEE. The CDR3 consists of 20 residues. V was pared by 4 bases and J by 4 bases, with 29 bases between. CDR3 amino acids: CASSFTGISEPRMGTGELFF. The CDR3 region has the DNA TGTGCCAGCAGCTTCACCGGGATTAGCGAACCCCGGATGGGCACCGGGGAGCTGTTTTTT.

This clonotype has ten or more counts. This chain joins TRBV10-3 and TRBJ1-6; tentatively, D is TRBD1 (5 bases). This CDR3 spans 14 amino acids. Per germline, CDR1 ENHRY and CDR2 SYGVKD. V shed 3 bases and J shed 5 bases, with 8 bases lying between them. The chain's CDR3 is CAISERQNNSPLHF. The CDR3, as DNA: TGTGCCATCAGTGAAAGACAGAATAATTCACCCCTCCACTTT.

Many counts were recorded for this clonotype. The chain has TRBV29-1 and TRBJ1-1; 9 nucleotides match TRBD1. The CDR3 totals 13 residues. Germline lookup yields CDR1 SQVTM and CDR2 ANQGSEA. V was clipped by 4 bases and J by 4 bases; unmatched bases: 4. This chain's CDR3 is CSVGTGVSTEAFF. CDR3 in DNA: TGCAGCGTTGGGACAGGGGTATCCACTGAAGCTTTCTTT.

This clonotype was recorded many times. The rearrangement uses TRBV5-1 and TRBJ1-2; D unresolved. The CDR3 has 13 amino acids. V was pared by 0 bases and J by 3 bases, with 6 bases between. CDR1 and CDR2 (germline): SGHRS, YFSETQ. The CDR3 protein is CASSLAFDYGYTF. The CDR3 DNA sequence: TGCGCCAGCAGCTTGGCCTTCGACTATGGCTACACCTTC.

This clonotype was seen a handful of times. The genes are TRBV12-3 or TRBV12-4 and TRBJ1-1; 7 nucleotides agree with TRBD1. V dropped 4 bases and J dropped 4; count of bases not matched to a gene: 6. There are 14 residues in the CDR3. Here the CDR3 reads CASSSQGFGTEAFF. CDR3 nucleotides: TGTGCCAGCAGTTCACAGGGGTTTGGCACTGAAGCTTTCTTT.

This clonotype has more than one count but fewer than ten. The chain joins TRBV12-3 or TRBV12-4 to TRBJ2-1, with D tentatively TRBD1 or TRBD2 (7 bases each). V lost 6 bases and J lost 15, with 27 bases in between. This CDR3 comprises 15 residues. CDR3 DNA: TGTGCCAGCAGCCCTCAGGGGGGGGTCATCCTTAAACTGTTCTTC. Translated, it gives CASSPQGGVILKLFF.